These 30 T cell receptor beta chains were all obtained from the same sample, sequenced in a study of T cell clonotyping in hematopoietic cell transplantation. Sample time point: recipient sample about 28 days before transplant, after cytoreduction. Sequencing used immunoSEQ multiplex PCR; TCRdb keeps in-frame clones, though not all of them. The sample shows roughly 27,000 clones, more than 65% of them seen only once. Material: peripheral blood mononuclear cells, obtained before stem cell transplant. Receptor source: a woman in her sixties or seventies with acute myeloid leukemia. Some clones in this sample may be carry-over from other donors' samples.

This clone was counted once. Other DNA sequences from this sample encode an identical CDR3 as well. The rearrangement links TRBV14 to TRBJ1-2; D remains unclear. This CDR3 is built from 12 residues. Germline V gene lookup returns CDR1 SGHDN and CDR2 FVKESK. V dropped 6 bases and J dropped 5 bases, with 10 bases sitting between them. The CDR3 DNA is TGTGCCAGCAGTCCCTCAAGTTATGGCTACACCTTC. Translating it yields CASSPSSYGYTF. Combining the CDR3 with reference TRBV14 and TRBJ1-2 gives the whole variable domain EAGVTQFPSHSVIEKGQTVTLRCDPISGHDNLYWYRRVMGKEIKFLLHFVKESKQDESGMPNNRFLAERTGGTYSTLKVQPAELEDSGVYFCASSPSSYGYTFGSGTRLTVV.

The chain has TRBV2 and TRBJ2-5; D gene ambiguous. Germline CDR1 is SNHLY and CDR2 is FYNNEI. This CDR3 contains 14 residues. The germline V and J ends were trimmed by 3 bases and 2 bases, with 10 bases remaining between them. The CDR3 nucleotides read TGTGCCAGCAGTGAGTGGTCCACACAAGAGACCCAGTACTTC. Protein: CASSEWSTQETQYF.

The chain couples TRBV27 to TRBJ1-1; 9 bases map to TRBD1. Per the germline V gene, CDR1 is MNHEY and CDR2 is SMNVEV (reference sequence). The trim removed 4 bases at V and 4 bases at J, leaving 7 bases unmatched. The CDR3 loop spans 15 amino acids. CDR3 nucleotides: TGTGCCAGCAGTTCACAGGGGGCGCGGGGCACTGAAGCTTTCTTT. Translated: CASSSQGARGTEAFF.

This chain joins TRBV7-9 and TRBJ2-7, with 7 bases lining up with TRBD2. V lost 3 bases, J lost 6 bases, and 2 bases stayed unmatched. Germline V lookup: CDR1 SEHNR, CDR2 FQNEAQ (reference sequence). This CDR3 region has 12 residues. The DNA of the CDR3 is TGTGCCAGCAGCTTGACTAGCCGCGAGCAGTACTTC. Its protein is CASSLTSREQYF.

Written as DNA, the CDR3 is TGTGCCACCAGCAGAGTTGGGATTGATGGATACGAGGAGACCCAGTACTTC. Residues: CATSRVGIDGYEETQYF. This rearrangement joins TRBV15 to TRBJ2-5; D remains ambiguous. Trimming removed 1 base at V and 5 bases at J, with 20 bases between. Germline V gene sequence: CDR1 LNHNV, CDR2 YYDKDF (reference sequence). The CDR3 extends over 17 amino acids.

The gene calls are TRBV7-9 and TRBJ2-7; D may match TRBD1 or TRBD2 (5 bases each). V was pared by 6 bases and J by 4 bases, with 22 bases between. Germline CDR1 reads SEHNR; CDR2 reads FQNEAQ (reference sequence). The CDR3 extends over 16 amino acids. The CDR3 region has the DNA TGTGCCAGCAGACCGAACCGGGACGAGGCCCCTTACGAGCAGTACTTC. The encoded protein is CASRPNRDEAPYEQYF. The complete variable domain, with remaining parts taken from reference TRBV7-9 and TRBJ2-7, reads DTGVSQNPRHKITKRGQNVTFRCDPISEHNRLYWYRQTLGQGPEFLTYFQNEAQLEKSRLLSDRFSAERPKGSFSTLEIQRTEQGDSAMYLCASRPNRDEAPYEQYFGPGTRLTVT.

The V gene is TRBV5-6, the J gene TRBJ2-5, with TRBD2 identical over 7 bases. Germline lookup yields CDR1 SGHDT and CDR2 YYEEEE. The CDR3 totals 15 residues. Trimming took 4 bases from V and 1 from J; bases not matched to a gene: 7. CDR3 nucleotide sequence: TGTGCCAGCAGCCCCGGAACTAGCGCCCAAGAGACCCAGTACTTC. It yields the protein CASSPGTSAQETQYF.

The V gene is TRBV7-9, the J gene TRBJ2-3, with 7 bases lining up with TRBD2. Germline loops: CDR1 SEHNR, CDR2 FQNEAQ (reference sequence). The CDR3 totals 16 residues. V shed 4 bases, J shed 1 base, and the junction held 8 bases outside the gene matches. This chain's CDR3 is CASSSQGSGRTDTQYF. As DNA, the CDR3 is TGTGCCAGCAGCTCCCAGGGTAGCGGGCGCACAGATACGCAGTATTTT.

The genes are TRBV5-6 and TRBJ1-1; TRBD1 might be the D (6 bases). V lost 4 bases and J lost 4, with 11 bases in between. Germline values: CDR1 SGHDT, CDR2 YYEEEE. This CDR3 is built from 13 residues. CDR3 residues: CASSRGLITEAFF. CDR3 DNA sequence: TGTGCCAGCAGCCGGGGGCTAATCACTGAAGCTTTCTTT. Variable domain in full (rest from reference TRBV5-6 and TRBJ1-1): DAGVTQSPTHLIKTRGQQVTLRCSPKSGHDTVSWYQQALGQGPQFIFQYYEEEERQRGNFPDRFSGHQFPNYSSELNVNALLLGDSALYLCASSRGLITEAFFGQGTRLTVV.

The V gene is TRBV19, the J gene TRBJ1-4; D perhaps matches TRBD1 (5 bases). This CDR3 region has 14 residues. Germline V gives CDR1 LNHDA, CDR2 SQIVND (reference sequence). V was cut by 10 bases and J by 10 bases, with 22 bases left in between. The DNA for the CDR3 is TGTGCCACTCCGGGCCGGGAGGGGATGAGAAAACTGTTTTTT. This sequence encodes CATPGREGMRKLFF.

This rearrangement joins TRBV6-5 to TRBJ1-4; no reliable D call. The V and J ends lost 0 bases and 4 bases respectively, with 9 bases between them. CDR3 length: 15 amino acids. CDR1 is MNHEY and CDR2 is SVGAGI in the germline V gene. For the CDR3, the DNA is TGTGCCAGCAGTTACTCGGTTCCCGGTAATGAAAAACTGTTTTTT. Its translation: CASSYSVPGNEKLFF.

In DNA, the CDR3 is TGCGCCAGCAGCTTGGCTGTCAGTTCGGGAGGCTACACCTTC. Translated, it gives CASSLAVSSGGYTF. This chain links TRBV5-1 with TRBJ1-2; the D is unclear. The V and J ends lost 0 bases and 8 bases respectively, with 14 bases between them. CDR3 length: 14 residues. Per germline, CDR1 SGHRS and CDR2 YFSETQ.

The gene calls are TRBV9 and TRBJ1-5; D gene uncertain. The CDR3 spans 14 residues. Germline CDR1 is SGDLS and CDR2 is YYNGEE. Deletions cut 0 bases from V and 3 bases from J, with 7 bases between. CDR3 bases: TGTGCCAGCAGCGTAGGCACGGCCAATCAGCCCCAGCATTTT. Protein: CASSVGTANQPQHF.

V is TRBV5-4 and J is TRBJ2-2, with D uncertain. Germline CDR1 is SGHNT and CDR2 is YYREEE (reference sequence). The CDR3 has 15 residues. Trimming pared 4 bases from V and 3 bases from J, leaving 13 bases between. CDR3 region: CASSPSMGYTGELFF. CDR3 sequence (DNA): TGTGCCAGCAGCCCCTCCATGGGGTACACCGGGGAGCTGTTTTTT.

The rearrangement uses TRBV5-6 and TRBJ1-3; D remains unclear. CDR3 length: 13 amino acids. Germline V gives CDR1 SGHDT, CDR2 YYEEEE. Trimming cost V 2 bases and J 4 bases, with 7 bases left between them. CDR3 nucleotides: TGTGCCAGCAGCTTCGTGTCAGGAAACACCATATATTTT. Translation: CASSFVSGNTIYF.

This clone was counted once. The chain carries TRBV4-3 and TRBJ2-7; no clear D. V was trimmed by 0 bases and J by 4 bases, leaving 19 bases between them. Looked up from germline, CDR1 is LGHNA and CDR2 is YSLEER. CDR3 length equals 17 residues. The CDR3 nucleotides are TGCGCCAGCAGCCAAGATGGCCCCAGCGATCCCCAATACGAGCAGTACTTC. Its protein product is CASSQDGPSDPQYEQYF.

This rearrangement joins TRBV4-1 to TRBJ1-5; 8 nucleotides align to TRBD1. The V gene's germline CDR1 is MGHRA and CDR2 YSYEKL. V lost 1 base, J lost 6 bases, and 8 bases stayed unmatched. The CDR3 length is 16 residues. CDR3 region: CASSQVGRGLSQPQHF. As DNA, the CDR3 is TGCGCCAGCAGCCAAGTGGGCAGGGGGCTTAGTCAGCCCCAGCATTTT.

The chain is built from TRBV4-1 and TRBJ2-5, with 13 bases lining up with TRBD2. The V and J ends lost 1 base and 4 bases, in that order; junction bases with no gene match: 9. Looked up from germline, CDR1 is MGHRA and CDR2 is YSYEKL. The CDR3 length is 18 residues. The CDR3 region is CASSQGRLLAGGRETQYF. In nucleotides, the CDR3 is TGCGCCAGCAGCCAAGGGCGTTTACTAGCGGGAGGGAGAGAGACCCAGTACTTC.

In this sample, this clone turned up a few times. This chain links TRBV19 with TRBJ1-1; D remains unclear. The CDR3 contains 13 residues. Germline-derived CDR1 and CDR2 are LNHDA and SQIVND (reference sequence). Deletions cut 10 bases from V and 1 base from J, with 13 bases between. The CDR3 DNA reads as TGTGCCACCGAGGGCACTCCGAACACTGAAGCTTTCTTT. It codes for CATEGTPNTEAFF.

The table lists this clone with a count of one. The rearrangement uses TRBV15 and TRBJ1-2; a weak D match, TRBD1 (5 bases). The CDR3 sequence is 17 residues long. CDR1 and CDR2 (germline): LNHNV, YYDKDF (reference sequence). The V gene lost 0 bases and the J gene lost 0 bases, with 14 bases spanning the gap. CDR3 sequence reads: CATSRDLAKGTNYGYTF. Here the CDR3 DNA reads TGTGCCACCAGCAGAGATCTCGCGAAGGGGACTAACTATGGCTACACCTTC.

This chain links TRBV27 with TRBJ1-1, with 10 bases that match TRBD1. J lost 4 bases, V lost 5 bases, and 7 bases had no gene match. Germline V gene lookup returns CDR1 MNHEY and CDR2 SMNVEV (reference sequence). The CDR3 has 15 amino acids. CDR3 in DNA: TGTGCCAGCAGTACCTCGACAGGGGGCCGCACTGAAGCTTTCTTT. Protein: CASSTSTGGRTEAFF.

Of note for this clone: At one end, the junction sequence differs from germline, possibly due to a read error. The rearrangement uses TRBV9 and TRBJ2-7; 11 bases line up with TRBD2. CDR1 and CDR2 (germline): SGDLS, YYNGEE. This CDR3 has 16 residues. The CDR3, as DNA: TGTGCCAGCAGCGTCCAGACTAGCGGGGTCCCCACCGACATCCAGTTC. Translation: CASSVQTSGVPTDIQF.

This clone has just one count. The chain is built from TRBV7-2 and TRBJ1-1; D is possibly TRBD1 (5 bases). CDR3 size: 13 residues. Germline V gives CDR1 SGHTA, CDR2 FQGNSA. V was cut by 10 bases and J by 0 bases, with 12 bases left in between. The CDR3, as DNA: TGTGCCACCCTCCCGGGACTGAACACTGAAGCTTTCTTT. Protein: CATLPGLNTEAFF.

This rearrangement joins TRBV14 to TRBJ2-1; the match to TRBD2 covers 13 bases. Per germline, CDR1 SGHDN and CDR2 FVKESK. This CDR3 comprises 15 residues. The J segment lost 8 bases and the V segment lost 6 bases, leaving 7 bases of the junction unmatched. CDR3 in DNA: TGTGCCAGCAGGCGGACTAGCGGGAGCGAGGATGAGCAGTTCTTC. The encoded protein is CASRRTSGSEDEQFF. The entire variable domain, with the rest obtained from reference TRBV14 and TRBJ2-1, is as follows: EAGVTQFPSHSVIEKGQTVTLRCDPISGHDNLYWYRRVMGKEIKFLLHFVKESKQDESGMPNNRFLAERTGGTYSTLKVQPAELEDSGVYFCASRRTSGSEDEQFFGPGTRLTVL.

V usage is TRBV28 and J usage is TRBJ1-5; D call uncertain. This CDR3 comprises 12 residues. Germline V gene sequence: CDR1 MDHEN, CDR2 SYDVKM. V dropped 10 bases and J dropped 2 bases, with 9 bases sitting between them. CDR3 sequence: CATFGGNQPQHF. In DNA form, the CDR3 reads TGTGCCACCTTCGGGGGCAATCAGCCCCAGCATTTT.

This clone came up once. At one of its ends the junction is not consistent with the germline gene, which may arise from a read error. The CDR3 region is CASSGGLADNEQFF. The CDR3 nucleotides are TGTGCTAGCAGCGGGGGACTAGCGGACAATGAGCAGTTCTTC. J is TRBJ2-1 and V is TRBV7-7; 11 bases agree with TRBD2. The germline gives CDR1 SSHAT, CDR2 FNYEAQ (reference sequence). This CDR3 comprises 14 residues.

The CDR3 spells CASSIGTGANQPQHF. The CDR3 bases are TGTGCCAGTAGTATCGGGACAGGGGCAAATCAGCCCCAGCATTTT. V gene TRBV19 combines with J gene TRBJ1-5; 10 bases match TRBD1. Looked up from germline, CDR1 is LNHDA and CDR2 is SQIVND (reference sequence). After removal of 3 bases from V and 4 bases from J, the junction contained 3 bases not matched to a gene. The CDR3 totals 15 residues. The full variable domain, in which reference TRBV19 and TRBJ1-5 provide the parts outside the CDR3, is DGGITQSPKYLFRKEGQNVTLSCEQNLNHDAMYWYRQDPGQGLRLIYYSQIVNDFQKGDIAEGYSVSREKKESFPLTVTSAQKNPTAFYLCASSIGTGANQPQHFGDGTRLSIL.

This clone was seen just once. The V call is TRBV10-3, the J call TRBJ2-7; 9 bases align to TRBD1. The germline gives CDR1 ENHRY, CDR2 SYGVKD. The CDR3 covers 14 residues. V dropped 6 bases and J dropped 4; count of bases not matched to a gene: 7. The CDR3 nucleotides are TGTGCCATCAGCGGAACAGGGGGCGGGTACGAGCAGTACTTC. Translation gives CAISGTGGGYEQYF.

V is TRBV7-2 and J is TRBJ2-4, with TRBD2 matching over 10 bases. Germline assignment: CDR1 SGHTA and CDR2 FQGNSA. The CDR3 runs to 14 residues. V lost 5 bases and J lost 4; bases outside the gene matches: 2. In nucleotides, the CDR3 is TGTGCCAGCAGCCAACTAGCGGGGAAAAACATTCAGTACTTC. Residues: CASSQLAGKNIQYF.

V and J are TRBV4-3 and TRBJ2-2, with D uncertain. The CDR3 totals 17 residues. The V end lost 0 bases, the J end lost 1 base, and 12 bases lay between the germline ends. The germline V gene encodes CDR1 LGHNA and CDR2 YSLEER. Here the CDR3 DNA reads TGCGCCAGCAGCCAAGATCTAAACCTTTTGAACACCGGGGAGCTGTTTTTT. This gives the protein CASSQDLNLLNTGELFF.